This entry features one TCR beta chain sequence. Its matching antigen is unknown. TCR beta VDJ and CDR3 were profiled, and genomic DNA was the template. TCRdb analysed the reads with MiXCR anew, one entry per CDR3 protein. Of under 200,000 distinct CDR3 sequences listed, 65% to 75% are singletons. V dropped 6 bases and J dropped 3 bases, with 10 bases sitting between them. The CDR3 spans 12 residues. Germline-derived CDR1 and CDR2 are DFQATT and SNEGSKA (reference sequence). The sample originates from a study of CD8+CD57+ T cells in acquired aplastic anemia. Overall study: The sorted CD4+ and CD8+ cells yielded an average around 3.2 ug of DNA. Study results and caveats: Some 30 shared CD8+ CDR3s appeared highly expressed within patients' immunodominant clones.

Patients picked for sequencing had shown CD8+CD57+ cell expansion detected by flow cytometry. The source of this sequence is a human donor with aplastic anemia. This chain connects TRBV20-1 to TRBJ2-3; weak D call: TRBD2 (6 bases). Sequenced input: sorted CD4+, CD8+, or CD8+CD57+ T cells (not recorded which) from PBMCs. Here the CDR3 DNA reads TGCAGTGCCGAGACTAGGACAGATACGCAGTATTTT. It is translated as CSAETRTDTQYF.